The source of this TCR beta chain is a study of T cell changes during pregnancy in multiple sclerosis. Clones were read by immunoSEQ multiplex PCR, and TCRdb kept only the in-frame ones, dropping some. There are tens of thousands of clones in the sample; 93% occur only once, and under 2% lies in the top ten. The germline gives CDR1 MGHRA, CDR2 YSYEKL. V lost 1 base, J lost 2 bases, and 5 bases lay in between. This CDR3 has 13 amino acids. Here the sequenced sample was peripheral blood, taken after pregnancy. The chain links TRBV4-1 to TRBJ1-1; no reliable D call. This clonotype originated in a female donor with multiple sclerosis, enrolled in a pregnancy study. The CDR3 nucleotides are TGCGCCAGCAGCCAAGGAGGAAACACTGAAGCTTTCTTT. Amino acids: CASSQGGNTEAFF.